Sequencing of this T cell receptor (beta chain) was carried out in a study of blood T cell repertoires in COVID-19 (dated by TCRdb to about 2020). In terms of the full investigation: Samples covering the acute and convalescent phases of COVID-19 were provided by collaborators in the United States, Italy and Spain. Subjects who had been exposed to COVID-19, were actively infected with it, or had recovered from it provided the deeply sampled blood TCRbeta repertoires that made up the dataset. Samples were obtained from the ongoing ImmuneRACE study (first 160 participants) and from over a thousand subjects provided by 6 global collaborators. The prospective study material was composed of cDNA or gDNA derived from T cells, B-cell-depleted T cells, or PBMCs. HLA class I and class II types, where available, came from metadata supplied by the sample provider rather than from assay-based typing. The repertoires were released in a freely available public database meant as a resource for research on the immune response to SARS-CoV-2. Sample metadata almost always included a de-identified subject ID, COVID-19 status, age in years and sex. General conclusions and limits of the study: The quantity of clinical and demographic metadata differed by source and by participant and was supplied without curation.

TCRbeta CDR3 regions were amplified from genomic DNA by means of the immunoSEQ Assay, a bias-controlled multiplex PCR. On the authors' methods: Within the assay, amplification of reference gene primers was used to estimate how many nucleated cells each sample contained. Sequence reads were collapsed and filtered to measure the absolute abundance of every unique TCRbeta CDR3 rearrangement. For each sample, productive Simpson clonality was calculated as the square root of Simpson's diversity index over productive rearrangements. The immuneACCESS repertoire file appears here via TCRdb, limited to in-frame rearrangements. These files lack a portion of the clones; in checked studies, under half of the deficit traces to unresolved V genes, and the cause of the others is not known. V and J calls and clone size are as listed in that table; D and trimming were resolved from the DNA. This sample gives over 250,000 clones in total; around 82% of them show up just once. The ten biggest clones cover approximately 9% of the sample.

Samples from volunteer blood donors who had recovered from COVID-19 were contributed by a second Seattle source. Collaborating institutions collected whole blood in K2EDTA tubes following their own protocols. For TCRbeta analysis, collaborators shipped samples as frozen whole blood, isolated PBMCs, or DNA extracted from either of those sample types. This clone was seen a handful of times. What antigen it recognizes has not been identified. Per-base quality was not reported, and no clone a single base away is much larger than it. The germline V gene specifies SGHRS as CDR1 and YFSETQ as CDR2. The CDR3 contains 12 residues, cysteine and phenylalanine counted. The read is trimmed to its CDR3 DNA, 36 bases read in frame from base 1. V is reduced by 0 bases and J by 8 bases, leaving a spacing of 8 bases between them.

This clonotype was sampled from a woman between 45 and 60 years old who had recovered from COVID-19. The chain is assembled from TRBV5-1 and TRBJ1-1, with the D gene call left open. Specimen: peripheral blood. The CDR3 has the sequence CASSLGGREAFF. The nucleotides are TGCGCCAGCAGCTTGGGCGGGAGGGAAGCTTTCTTT.